These T cell receptor beta chains were read from a single sample in a study of lymphopenia after photon versus proton radiotherapy. Produced via immunoSEQ multiplex PCR; TCRdb's table is partial and in-frame only. The sample lists tens of thousands of clones; around four fifths were seen once. This sample comprised peripheral blood, obtained from a patient treated with photon-based radiotherapy. These receptors were taken from a man aged 50-60 years with gastric cancer. Both conserved end residues are part of each CDR3.

j_call v_call cdr3_aa
TRBJ2-7 TRBV6-1 CASTGRALPYEQYF
TRBJ2-3 TRBV5-8 CASSLGRGAGGTDTQYF
TRBJ2-3 TRBV30 CAWSVQQGDTQYF
TRBJ1-1 TRBV29-1 CSARVGNTEAFF
TRBJ1-2 TRBV14 CASSQDSKGYGYTF
TRBJ2-7 TRBV7-2 CASSSGPGQGIYEQYF
TRBJ1-1 TRBV6-1 CASRLGGAITEAFF
TRBJ2-1 TRBV29-1 CSVGRLAGDNEQFF
TRBJ2-4 TRBV2 CASSEWVAKNIQYF
TRBJ1-1 TRBV28 CASRYRGLNTEAFF
- TRBV30 CAWSVRGYEQYF
TRBJ1-4 TRBV7-2 CASSLASGQPNEKLFF
TRBJ1-1 TRBV6-1 CASSEGTSNTEAFF
TRBJ2-3 TRBV11-2 CASSLGLAAFTDTQYF
TRBJ2-2 TRBV5-1 CASSLEPTSGQFAGELFF
TRBJ1-2 TRBV5-8 CASSLRSVYGYTF
TRBJ1-4 TRBV7-8 CASSSSGDLIEKLFF
TRBJ2-6 TRBV6-5 CASRSVSNVLTF
TRBJ1-3 TRBV10-3 CAIKGDGNTIYF
TRBJ1-1 TRBV5-4 CASSLGGEELNTEAFF
TRBJ2-7 TRBV29-1 CSVSYLGASYEQYF
TRBJ2-5 TRBV19 CASSIQSQETQYF
TRBJ2-7 TRBV21-1 CASSTRTRDRALHEQYF
TRBJ1-1 TRBV15 CATSRARVPPTEAFF
TRBJ2-2 TRBV2 CASSEARVTGELFF
TRBJ1-2 TRBV14 CASSDPPRHGYTF
TRBJ2-1 TRBV9 CASGGLAGFDNEQFF
TRBJ2-4 TRBV28 CASTPRGGARAGYIQYF
TRBJ2-1 TRBV7-6 CAGSTYRDNEQFF
TRBJ1-1 TRBV28 CASSLLGLSIGVNTEAFF
TRBJ2-1 TRBV11-3 CASSIGEYNEQFF
TRBJ2-7 TRBV11-2 CASRNPYRGRYEQYF
TRBJ1-2 TRBV2 CASSDGQGGNYGYTF
TRBJ2-7 TRBV6-6 CASSYSRGYEQYF
TRBJ1-1 TRBV5-4 CASSSLDRGSEAFF
TRBJ1-1 TRBV19 CASSIGYMNTEAFF
TRBJ2-4 TRBV2 CASSERMGSKNIQYF
TRBJ1-5 TRBV5-5 CASSLGAGGNQPQHF
TRBJ1-2 TRBV19 CASTTPGDHYGYTF
TRBJ1-4 TRBV9 CASSVGATNEKLFF
TRBJ1-1 TRBV27 CASSPGGIEAFF
TRBJ2-3 TRBV7-6 CASSLVGGGLWTTDTQYF
TRBJ1-1 TRBV7-2 CASSRQGNTEAFF
TRBJ1-2 TRBV19 CASTRPTGRDGYTF
TRBJ2-7 TRBV4-1 CASSSQVLSSYEQYF
TRBJ2-7 TRBV5-6 CASSLVAGGSEQYF
TRBJ1-3 TRBV7-2 CASSLGRASGNTIYF
TRBJ2-1 TRBV5-4 CASSLGRQYNEQFF